The 19 T cell receptor beta chains listed next were all sequenced from one sample in a study of graft-versus-host responses after intestinal transplantation. Profiled with immunoSEQ multiplex PCR; TCRdb holds only in-frame clones, not every one. The table records 6,400 or so clones, around 91% of them present only once. This specimen was PBMCs, taken around 80 days after transplant. The receptors were sampled from a human patient who received an intestinal transplant, so some T cells may come from the graft donor.

The V gene is TRBV6-6, the J gene TRBJ2-5; D may match TRBD1 or TRBD2 (6 bases each). Trimming pared 4 bases from V and 5 bases from J, leaving 20 bases between. Germline loops: CDR1 MNHNY, CDR2 SVGAGI (reference sequence). The CDR3 length is 16 residues. CDR3 in DNA: TGTGCCAGCAGTTCCCCTGGGGGGCCTTCTCGGGAGACCCAGTACTTC. It specifies CASSSPGGPSRETQYF.

J is TRBJ1-1 and V is TRBV28; a possible D gene is TRBD1 (5 bases). CDR1 and CDR2 (germline): MDHEN, SYDVKM. There are 15 residues in the CDR3. V lost 6 bases, J lost 0 bases, and 14 bases lay in between. The CDR3 DNA is TGTGCCAGCAGCAGATCAGGGACCATGAACACTGAAGCTTTCTTT. Translating it yields CASSRSGTMNTEAFF.

V gene TRBV4-1 combines with J gene TRBJ2-7; tentative D call: TRBD1 (6 bases). The CDR3 loop spans 16 amino acids. Trimming took 4 bases from V and 0 from J, leaving 16 bases between them. Germline values: CDR1 MGHRA, CDR2 YSYEKL. CDR3 nucleotides: TGCGCCAGCAGCCCTTGTCCCGGGACATGCTCCTACGAGCAGTACTTC. This translates into CASSPCPGTCSYEQYF.

The J gene is TRBJ1-2, the V gene TRBV14, with unresolved D. V was pared by 4 bases and J by 8 bases, with 14 bases between. This CDR3 spans 13 amino acids. Germline V CDR1 and CDR2: SGHDN, FVKESK. In DNA form, the CDR3 reads TGTGCCAGCAGCCGAGAGCCCTCCCGGGGCTACACCTTC. It encodes CASSREPSRGYTF.

The chain couples TRBV4-3 to TRBJ1-1; the D gene is possibly TRBD1 (6 bases). Deletions cut 3 bases from V and 1 base from J, with 12 bases between. Germline V gene lookup returns CDR1 LGHNA and CDR2 YSLEER. This CDR3 has 15 residues. The DNA of the CDR3 is TGCGCCAGCAGCCATAGGGGGTTTGGGAACACTGAAGCTTTCTTT. Translation: CASSHRGFGNTEAFF.

The J gene is TRBJ2-1, the V gene TRBV19, with unresolved D. With 8 bases removed from V and 1 base from J, the gap between germline ends came to 12 bases. CDR3 size: 14 residues. Germline lookup yields CDR1 LNHDA and CDR2 SQIVND (reference sequence). The CDR3 nucleotides read TGTGCCAGTGGGGATAACCTATCCTACAATGAGCAGTTCTTC. Residues: CASGDNLSYNEQFF. Combining the CDR3 with reference TRBV19 and TRBJ2-1 gives the whole variable domain DGGITQSPKYLFRKEGQNVTLSCEQNLNHDAMYWYRQDPGQGLRLIYYSQIVNDFQKGDIAEGYSVSREKKESFPLTVTSAQKNPTAFYLCASGDNLSYNEQFFGPGTRLTVL.

The CDR3 sequence: CASSLVVLESSYEQYF. The CDR3 DNA reads as TGCGCCAGCAGCTTGGTTGTTCTGGAAAGCTCCTACGAGCAGTACTTC. V usage is TRBV5-1 and J usage is TRBJ2-7, with D uncertain. The germline V gene has CDR1 SGHRS and CDR2 YFSETQ. V shed 0 bases and J shed 0 bases, with 13 bases lying between them. The CDR3 is 16 amino acids.

This clone has just one count. The chain uses TRBV10-3 and TRBJ2-1; the match to TRBD1 covers 9 bases. V lost 8 bases, J lost 6 bases, and 8 bases stayed unmatched. This CDR3 has 14 residues. Germline V gene data show CDR1 as ENHRY and CDR2 as SYGVKD. In nucleotides, the CDR3 is TGTGCCATCGGTCCGGGACAGGGTACCAATGAGCAGTTCTTC. Residues: CAIGPGQGTNEQFF.

The chain uses TRBV27 and TRBJ1-4; D is undetermined. The CDR3 loop spans 13 amino acids. Trimming took 2 bases from V and 6 from J, leaving 7 bases between them. Germline CDR1 reads MNHEY; CDR2 reads SMNVEV (reference sequence). The CDR3, as DNA: TGTGCCAGCAGTTTAGGGCTCCATGAAAAACTGTTTTTT. Translating gives CASSLGLHEKLFF.

CDR3 DNA: TGTGCCAGCGGTAGCGGGGGGTCAGATACGCAGTATTTT. Protein product: CASGSGGSDTQYF. The gene calls are TRBV7-2 and TRBJ2-3; 10 positions agree with TRBD2. Looked up from germline, CDR1 is SGHTA and CDR2 is FQGNSA. Trimming at V came to 8 bases and at J to 4 bases, leaving 3 bases not matched to a gene. The CDR3 length is 13 residues.

The chain recombines TRBV19 with TRBJ1-5; D remains unclear. CDR1 LNHDA and CDR2 SQIVND come from the germline V gene (reference sequence). The CDR3 sequence is 15 residues long. The V end lost 1 base, the J end lost 9 bases, and 16 bases lay between the germline ends. This chain's CDR3 is CASSIVGSEQGPQHF. The CDR3 DNA reads as TGTGCCAGTAGTATAGTTGGGTCCGAGCAAGGGCCCCAGCATTTT.

This clone occurred once. The chain recombines TRBV6-6 with TRBJ1-1; TRBD1 might be the D (6 bases). The V gene lost 11 bases and the J gene lost 6 bases, with 22 bases spanning the gap. The CDR3 has 14 amino acids. Germline CDR1 MNHNY, CDR2 SVGAGI (reference sequence). The CDR3 protein is CAGSARGTTPEAFF. The CDR3 region has the DNA TGTGCCGGCTCGGCCCGAGGGACAACCCCTGAAGCTTTCTTT.

The chain links TRBV29-1 to TRBJ2-1; D call uncertain. CDR1 is SQVTM and CDR2 is ANQGSEA in the germline V gene. V was trimmed by 7 bases and J by 1 base, leaving 8 bases between them. The length of the CDR3 is 12 residues. CDR3 protein: CSAPASYNEQFF. The CDR3 coding sequence is TGCAGCGCCCCCGCGTCCTACAATGAGCAGTTCTTC.

This sequence joins TRBV2 and TRBJ2-5; 9 bases align to TRBD1. The CDR3 is 14 amino acids. J gave up 2 bases and V 6 bases, and 4 bases lay outside the gene matches. The V gene's germline CDR1 is SNHLY and CDR2 FYNNEI. The CDR3 region is CASRGQGLQETQYF. In DNA, the CDR3 is TGTGCCAGCAGGGGACAGGGCCTTCAAGAGACCCAGTACTTC.

V and J are TRBV9 and TRBJ2-2; D gene unclear. V lost 0 bases and J lost 4, with 10 bases in between. The CDR3 loop spans 15 amino acids. Germline V gives CDR1 SGDLS, CDR2 YYNGEE. In DNA, the CDR3 is TGTGCCAGCAGCGTAGGGAAAGGGCCCACCGGGGAGCTGTTTTTT. Translated, it gives CASSVGKGPTGELFF.

To note about this clone: Germline is not matched at one junction end, which may reflect a read error. CDR3 sequence: CARSSGVGGQGYGYTF. The CDR3 bases are TGTGCCCGCAGTTCTGGGGTGGGGGGCCAGGGCTATGGCTACACCTTC. This chain links TRBV28 with TRBJ1-2; D may be TRBD1 (6 bases). This CDR3 spans 16 amino acids. Germline values: CDR1 MDHEN, CDR2 SYDVKM.

The V gene is TRBV4-1, the J gene TRBJ2-2; D gene ambiguous. The CDR3 is 12 amino acids. Germline CDR1 MGHRA, CDR2 YSYEKL. The V end was cut by 3 bases, the J end by 8 bases, with 7 bases between. The CDR3 sequence: CASSHPPGELFF. The DNA for the CDR3 is TGCGCCAGCAGCCATCCGCCAGGGGAGCTGTTTTTT.

This chain uses TRBV7-8 with TRBJ2-2; 8 nucleotides line up with TRBD2. The CDR3 length is 15 residues. The germline CDR1 and CDR2 sequences are SGHVS and FQNEAQ. With V trimmed by 6 bases and J by 6 bases, 9 bases remained unmatched. The CDR3 is CASSPSGGVAGELFF. CDR3 bases: TGTGCCAGCAGTCCCTCGGGGGGGGTCGCCGGGGAGCTGTTTTTT.

This clone turned up a few times. J is TRBJ2-7 and V is TRBV2; 10 positions agree with TRBD1. V was pared by 9 bases and J by 4 bases, with 3 bases of the junction left unmatched. CDR1 and CDR2 from the germline V gene are SNHLY and FYNNEI. The CDR3 runs 12 residues. The CDR3 loop is CASGDRGYEQYV. The CDR3 region has the DNA TGTGCCAGTGGGGACAGGGGTTACGAGCAGTACGTC.